This T cell receptor (beta chain) emerged from a study of a mutant IDH1 vaccine in newly diagnosed glioma. Broader study findings: Pseudoprogression seemed unrelated to changes in top peripheral T cell clonotypes.

This clone was counted a few times. Antigen unknown. Measured with immunoSEQ multiplex PCR; TCRdb has only the in-frame clones, and not every one. The data show 25,000 to 35,000 clones, with roughly 87% seen just once and about 21% held by the top ten. Per germline, CDR1 SGHKS and CDR2 YYEKEE (reference sequence). The V and J ends lost 4 bases and 4 bases respectively, with 17 bases between them. The length of the CDR3 is 15 residues. This sample's time point: baseline, week 1 (first vaccination visit). Described treatment: pre-vaccination baseline after standard-of-care therapy. The donors' diagnosis was new WHO grade 3 or 4 astrocytoma that was IDH1-mutant and ATRX-lost.

Sequencing was performed on PBMCs, taken from a glioma patient treated with radiotherapy, temozolomide or both. The chain is built from TRBV5-5 and TRBJ1-1; D perhaps matches TRBD1 (5 bases). The sequence derives from a man aged 25-40 years with glioma. This chain's CDR3 is CASSGADGGGTEAFF. CDR3 in DNA: TGTGCCAGCAGCGGGGCGGACGGGGGAGGCACTGAAGCTTTCTTT.